The clone carrying this T cell receptor beta chain came up a few times. Its target is not known. Via MiXCR, TCRdb re-called the reads, giving one row per CDR3 protein. The sample yields 160,000 or so distinct CDR3 sequences, roughly 21% seen once. Trimming removed 2 bases from V and 8 bases from J; junction bases left unmatched: 12. CDR1 and CDR2 (germline): MNHNY, SVGAGI (reference sequence). The CDR3 length is 17 residues. The sample belongs to a study of T cell repertoires in cytomegalovirus infection. Study-wide background: Newly reported HLA-C-restricted and thoroughly characterized HLA-B-restricted CMV epitopes were employed. Indications of both CMV infection and matching HLA type were provided by public TCR beta signatures.

This clonotype originated in a human donor in good health (CMV status not recorded). Some clones in this sample may be carry-over from other donors' samples. The J gene is TRBJ2-1, the V gene TRBV6-6; 10 nucleotides agree with TRBD2. Sequenced here: CD8+ T cells from cultured PBMCs, sampled from culture after CMV antigen stimulation. In nucleotides, the CDR3 is TGTGCCAGCAGTTACGGGGCCGAGGGACTAGCGAGCGATGAGCAGTTCTTC. It is translated as CASSYGAEGLASDEQFF.